The 27 T cell receptor beta chains below come from one sample, sequenced in a study of T cell responses to AZD1222 COVID-19 vaccine. Some clones are missing from TCRdb's copy, which holds only in-frame ones; the method was immunoSEQ multiplex PCR. The sample lists around 180,000 clones, more than 80% seen once, with around 6.9% in the top ten. The source was peripheral blood, collected on day 0 of AZD1222 vaccination. All receptors derive from an adult in good health.

The rearrangement joins TRBV6-1 to TRBJ2-7; D gene unclear. V dropped 0 bases and J dropped 5 bases, with 11 bases sitting between them. The V gene's germline CDR1 is MNHNS and CDR2 SASEGT. The CDR3 sequence is 14 residues long. The CDR3 spells CASSEAGEDDEQYV. For the CDR3, the DNA is TGTGCCAGCAGTGAAGCGGGTGAGGACGACGAGCAGTACGTC.

The chain recombines TRBV19 with TRBJ2-4; perhaps D is TRBD1 or TRBD2 (5 bases each). V was cut by 4 bases and J by 1 base, with 11 bases left in between. The germline CDR1 and CDR2 sequences are LNHDA and SQIVND (reference sequence). The CDR3 has 15 amino acids. The CDR3 reads CASSTIGAAKNIQYF. In DNA form, the CDR3 reads TGTGCCAGTAGTACGATCGGGGCCGCCAAAAACATTCAGTACTTC.

V is TRBV6-2 or TRBV6-3 and J is TRBJ1-5, with TRBD1 identical over 8 bases. The CDR3 is 17 amino acids. The ends lost 2 bases at V and 0 bases at J; junction bases unmatched: 6. Germline V gene sequence: CDR1 MNHEY, CDR2 SVGEGT. In DNA form, the CDR3 reads TGTGCCAGCAGTTACAAGACAGGGGACCTTAGCAATCAGCCCCAGCATTTT. Protein product: CASSYKTGDLSNQPQHF.

The chain links TRBV21-1 to TRBJ2-5; the table's D call TRBD2 went unverified against the DNA. TRBV21-1 constitutes a pseudogene. This CDR3 comprises 15 residues. This CDR3 reads CASSKVAGPQRAQYF. Written as DNA, the CDR3 is TGTGCCAGCAGCAAAGTTGCTGGCCCCCAGAGGGCCCAGTACTTC.

This clone was seen many times. The chain combines TRBV19 with TRBJ2-3; 10 bases are shared with TRBD1. J lost 5 bases, V lost 7 bases, and 15 bases had no gene match. CDR1 LNHDA and CDR2 SQIVND come from the germline V gene (reference sequence). The CDR3 is 17 residues long. CDR3 in amino acids: CASNSNSRDRGKDTQYF. The CDR3 DNA sequence: TGTGCCAGTAACTCCAACAGCCGGGACAGGGGAAAAGATACGCAGTATTTT. Together with reference TRBV19 and TRBJ2-3, the CDR3 gives the full variable domain: DGGITQSPKYLFRKEGQNVTLSCEQNLNHDAMYWYRQDPGQGLRLIYYSQIVNDFQKGDIAEGYSVSREKKESFPLTVTSAQKNPTAFYLCASNSNSRDRGKDTQYFGPGTRLTVL.

The rearrangement links TRBV10-2 to TRBJ1-5; TRBD1 aligns across 12 bases. CDR3 length: 19 amino acids. Germline V CDR1 and CDR2: WSHSY, SAAADI. V shed 4 bases, J shed 4 bases, and the junction held 14 bases outside the gene matches. The CDR3 reads CASSGRTGTGGAGNQPQHF. In DNA form, the CDR3 reads TGCGCCAGCAGTGGGAGGACCGGGACAGGGGGCGCCGGGAATCAGCCCCAGCATTTT.

This sequence joins TRBV7-2 and TRBJ1-1; weak D call: TRBD1 (6 bases). Per germline, CDR1 SGHTA and CDR2 FQGNSA. The CDR3 has 13 residues. V shed 5 bases and J shed 5 bases, with 12 bases lying between them. The CDR3 nucleotides are TGTGCCAGCAGCACGGGGGCCGGGACTGAAGCTTTCTTT. Amino acids: CASSTGAGTEAFF.

This clone was seen once. The genes are TRBV5-6 and TRBJ2-2; D is possibly TRBD1 (6 bases). This CDR3 is 16 amino acids long. V was pared by 2 bases and J by 3 bases, with 14 bases between. CDR1 is SGHDT, CDR2 YYEEEE, per germline. The DNA of the CDR3 is TGTGCCAGCAGCTTCTACGGGACATCGGACACCGGGGAGCTGTTTTTT. Its translation is CASSFYGTSDTGELFF.

The rearrangement uses TRBV27 and TRBJ1-4; the match to TRBD1 covers 11 bases. The CDR3 runs to 14 residues. Germline V lookup: CDR1 MNHEY, CDR2 SMNVEV (reference sequence). V trimming: 5 bases; J trimming: 7 bases; junction bases outside the gene matches: 3. The CDR3: CASSPGTGGEKLFF. The DNA of the CDR3 is TGTGCCAGCAGTCCCGGGACAGGGGGTGAAAAACTGTTTTTT.

The rearrangement links TRBV30 to TRBJ1-4, with TRBD1 matching over 7 bases. Germline assignment: CDR1 GTSNPN and CDR2 SVGIG (reference sequence). This CDR3 is built from 13 residues. V lost 6 bases and J lost 7; bases outside the gene matches: 8. The CDR3 DNA sequence: TGTGCCTGCAACAGGGGTAACGGTGAAAAACTGTTTTTT. Its protein product is CACNRGNGEKLFF. The complete variable domain, with remaining parts taken from reference TRBV30 and TRBJ1-4, reads SQTIHQWPATLVQPVGSPLSLECTVEGTSNPNLYWYRQAAGRGLQLLFYSVGIGQISSEVPQNLSASRPQDRQFILSSKKLLLSDSGFYLCACNRGNGEKLFFGSGTQLSVL.

This chain links TRBV4-1 with TRBJ1-5; 7 bases are shared with TRBD1. Trimming at V came to 3 bases and at J to 0 bases, leaving 5 bases not matched to a gene. This CDR3 has 16 residues. CDR1 and CDR2 (germline): MGHRA, YSYEKL. The CDR3 coding sequence is TGCGCCAGCAGCCATGGCGGGACAGCTAGCAATCAGCCCCAGCATTTT. This codes for CASSHGGTASNQPQHF.

The chain recombines TRBV20-1 with TRBJ2-1; no definite D call. The V gene lost 1 base and the J gene lost 8 bases, with 6 bases spanning the gap. Germline V gives CDR1 DFQATT, CDR2 SNEGSKA (reference sequence). This CDR3 is built from 11 residues. The CDR3 DNA is TGCAGTGCTAGAGTGATGTATGAGCAGTTCTTC. Its translation: CSARVMYEQFF.

The V call is TRBV27, the J call TRBJ1-5; D unclear. Germline-derived CDR1 and CDR2 are MNHEY and SMNVEV (reference sequence). The CDR3 loop spans 14 amino acids. V dropped 5 bases and J dropped 0 bases, with 8 bases sitting between them. DNA of the CDR3: TGTGCCAGCAGTGGGCAGTATAGCAATCAGCCCCAGCATTTT. Translation gives CASSGQYSNQPQHF.

Points on this clone: One end of the junction does not line up with germline, which may come from a read error. The rearrangement joins TRBV6-6 to TRBJ1-5; no firm D call. The CDR3 consists of 15 residues. Per germline, CDR1 MNHNY and CDR2 SVGAGI (reference sequence). In DNA, the CDR3 is TGTGCCAGCACCTTGCATAGGTATAGCGATCAGCCCCAGCATTTT. It translates to CASTLHRYSDQPQHF.

This sequence joins TRBV4-2 and TRBJ2-5; possibly TRBD1 for D (7 bases). This CDR3 spans 14 amino acids. The V end was cut by 4 bases, the J end by 1 base, with 10 bases between. CDR1 LGHNA and CDR2 YNFKEQ come from the germline V gene. The CDR3 bases are TGTGCCAGCAGCCCAGGGGGGTCCCAAGAGACCCAGTACTTC. Translated, it gives CASSPGGSQETQYF.

The CDR3 coding sequence is TGTGCCAGCAGCCCCCGGTCGGTCACCTACGAGCAGTACTTC. Protein: CASSPRSVTYEQYF. The chain employs TRBV7-2 and TRBJ2-7; D is unresolved. The V end lost 5 bases, the J end lost 2 bases, and 13 bases lay between the germline ends. Per germline, CDR1 SGHTA and CDR2 FQGNSA. This CDR3 has 14 amino acids. The full variable domain, with the rest looked up from reference TRBV7-2 and TRBJ2-7, is GAGVSQSPSNKVTEKGKDVELRCDPISGHTALYWYRQSLGQGLEFLIYFQGNSAPDKSGLPSDRFSAERTGGSVSTLTIQRTQQEDSAVYLCASSPRSVTYEQYFGPGTRLTVT.

V usage is TRBV6-5 and J usage is TRBJ1-1; weak D call: TRBD1 (6 bases). The CDR3 is made up of 13 amino acids. Germline V CDR1 and CDR2: MNHEY, SVGAGI. V lost 6 bases and J 4 bases, leaving 12 bases between the germline ends. DNA of the CDR3: TGTGCCAGCAGAGGGGGTCTAGTCACTGAAGCTTTCTTT. Residues: CASRGGLVTEAFF.

This clone was seen more than once but under ten times. The chain joins TRBV27 to TRBJ2-7; 7 bases are shared with TRBD1. CDR3 size: 14 residues. CDR1 is MNHEY, CDR2 SMNVEV, per germline (reference sequence). Unmatched junction bases numbered 6, after V lost 6 bases and J lost 1 base. The CDR3, as DNA: TGTGCCAGCAGGACAGGGCTTAGGTCCTACGAGCAGTACTTC. Amino acids: CASRTGLRSYEQYF.

This chain connects TRBV23-1 to TRBJ1-1; 8 nucleotides agree with TRBD1. TRBV23-1 is labeled an ORF, and its function is uncertain. J gave up 6 bases and V 3 bases, and 6 bases lay outside the gene matches. CDR3 length: 14 residues. The CDR3 DNA is TGCGCCAGCAGTCACTGGACAGGGTTGTCTGAAGCTTTCTTT. This codes for CASSHWTGLSEAFF.

J is TRBJ2-7 and V is TRBV28; D uncertain. V lost 7 bases and J lost 9, with 13 bases in between. CDR1 is MDHEN and CDR2 is SYDVKM in the germline V gene. There are 11 residues in the CDR3. The CDR3 sequence: CASTPWRWQYF. The DNA for the CDR3 is TGTGCCAGCACCCCATGGCGTTGGCAGTACTTC.

The J gene is TRBJ1-4, the V gene TRBV5-6; TRBD1 matches at 7 bases. The germline gives CDR1 SGHDT, CDR2 YYEEEE. V shed 7 bases and J 6 bases; nucleotides not matched to a gene: 3. The CDR3 runs to 12 residues. The CDR3 DNA reads TGTGCCAGCCAACAGGGGTATGAAAAACTGTTTTTT. Translation gives CASQQGYEKLFF.

The chain couples TRBV2 to TRBJ1-1, with D possibly TRBD1 on 5 matching bases. The V gene's germline CDR1 is SNHLY and CDR2 FYNNEI. The ends were cut back, 7 bases at V and 3 bases at J, with 15 bases in the middle. The CDR3 spans 14 residues. CDR3 DNA: TGTGCCAGCACCCCGGAGGCAGGGTACACTGAAGCTTTCTTT. As protein: CASTPEAGYTEAFF.

This chain links TRBV5-8 with TRBJ2-6; D is tentatively TRBD1 or TRBD2 (5 bases each). The CDR3 sequence is 17 residues long. CDR1 and CDR2 (germline): SGHTS, YDEGEE. V shed 3 bases and J shed 1 base, with 14 bases lying between them. The CDR3 DNA sequence: TGTGCCAGCAGCTCATCACGGGGCCTTTCTGGGGCCAACGTCCTGACTTTC. This gives the protein CASSSSRGLSGANVLTF.

V usage is TRBV2 and J usage is TRBJ1-1; no firm D call. Between the trimmed V and J ends, which lost 6 bases and 1 base, there was a span of 15 bases. This CDR3 has 15 residues. CDR1 SNHLY and CDR2 FYNNEI come from the germline V gene. The CDR3 coding sequence is TGTGCCAGCAGGGTTCGGGAGGGTCCGAACACTGAAGCTTTCTTT. Its translation: CASRVREGPNTEAFF.

This chain joins TRBV5-8 and TRBJ2-7; TRBD1 matches 7 bases. This CDR3 is built from 12 residues. CDR1 SGHTS and CDR2 YDEGEE come from the germline V gene. The J segment lost 4 bases and the V segment lost 4 bases, leaving 2 bases of the junction unmatched. The CDR3 nucleotides read TGTGCCAGCAGCCGGACAGGATACGAGCAGTACTTC. Translating it yields CASSRTGYEQYF.

This clone is medium-sized within its sample. The V gene is TRBV25-1, the J gene TRBJ1-2; 8 bases map to TRBD1. J lost 0 bases, V lost 8 bases, and 2 bases had no gene match. CDR1 is MGHDK and CDR2 is SYGVNS in the germline V gene. The CDR3 has 13 amino acids. CDR3 nucleotides: TGTGCCAGCGAGGACAGGGCTAACTATGGCTACACCTTC. Protein: CASEDRANYGYTF.

This clone was observed a handful of times. The rearrangement uses TRBV28 and TRBJ2-7; 9 nucleotides match TRBD2. Losses at the gene ends were 2 bases for V and 0 bases for J; bases not matched to a gene: 5. Looked up from germline, CDR1 is MDHEN and CDR2 is SYDVKM. The CDR3 consists of 16 residues. The CDR3 DNA sequence: TGTGCCAGCAGTTTAGCGGGGGGGCTACTCTCCTACGAGCAGTACTTC. Its translation is CASSLAGGLLSYEQYF. The full variable domain, in which reference TRBV28 and TRBJ2-7 provide the parts outside the CDR3, is DVKVTQSSRYLVKRTGEKVFLECVQDMDHENMFWYRQDPGLGLRLIYFSYDVKMKEKGDIPEGYSVSREKKERFSLILESASTNQTSMYLCASSLAGGLLSYEQYFGPGTRLTVT.